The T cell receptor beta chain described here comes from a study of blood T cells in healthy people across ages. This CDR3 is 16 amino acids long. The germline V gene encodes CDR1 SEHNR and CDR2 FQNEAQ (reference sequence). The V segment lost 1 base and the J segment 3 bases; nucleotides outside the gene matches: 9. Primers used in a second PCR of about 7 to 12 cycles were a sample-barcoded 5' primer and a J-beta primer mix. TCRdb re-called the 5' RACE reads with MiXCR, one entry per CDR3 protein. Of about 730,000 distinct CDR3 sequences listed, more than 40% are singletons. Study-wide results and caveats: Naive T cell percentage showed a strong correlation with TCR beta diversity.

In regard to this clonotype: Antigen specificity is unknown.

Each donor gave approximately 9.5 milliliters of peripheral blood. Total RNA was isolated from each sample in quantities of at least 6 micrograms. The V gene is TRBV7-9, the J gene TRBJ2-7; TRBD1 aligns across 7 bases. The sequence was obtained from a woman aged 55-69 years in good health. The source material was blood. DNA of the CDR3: TGTGCCAGCAGCTTAGGATACAGGGGAGAGAACTACGAGCAGTACTTC. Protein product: CASSLGYRGENYEQYF.